This TCR beta chain was identified in a study of OX40 agonist ivuxolimab in advanced cancers. The wider study: Three patients got partial responses; one had hepatocellular carcinoma and two had cutaneous melanoma.

The investigators sampled blood at baseline, at cycle 4 day 1, and at cycle 7 day 1. Worth noting for this clone: Its antigen is still unknown.

J was trimmed by 0 bases and V by 1 base; bases with no gene match: 0. The germline V gene encodes CDR1 SGHDT and CDR2 YYEEEE. The length of the CDR3 is 14 residues. Study-wide results and limits: Both CD4+ and CD8+ T cell populations in blood had undergone clonal expansion by week 6 at 0.1 to 3.0 mg/kg.

The data were produced by immunoSEQ multiplex PCR, yet TCRdb's version contains in-frame clones alone and is incomplete. The sample lists 90,000 to 120,000 clones; just over 90% were seen once. V and J are TRBV5-6 and TRBJ1-1; the match to TRBD1 covers 7 bases. The input for sequencing was CD4+ or CD8+ T cells sorted from blood, taken in a trial of the OX40 agonist ivuxolimab. The clonotype originates from an adult with an advanced solid tumor such as melanoma, head and neck, liver or kidney cancer. The CDR3 coding sequence is TGTGCCAGCAGCTTGACAGGGGTGAACACTGAAGCTTTCTTT. Translation gives CASSLTGVNTEAFF.